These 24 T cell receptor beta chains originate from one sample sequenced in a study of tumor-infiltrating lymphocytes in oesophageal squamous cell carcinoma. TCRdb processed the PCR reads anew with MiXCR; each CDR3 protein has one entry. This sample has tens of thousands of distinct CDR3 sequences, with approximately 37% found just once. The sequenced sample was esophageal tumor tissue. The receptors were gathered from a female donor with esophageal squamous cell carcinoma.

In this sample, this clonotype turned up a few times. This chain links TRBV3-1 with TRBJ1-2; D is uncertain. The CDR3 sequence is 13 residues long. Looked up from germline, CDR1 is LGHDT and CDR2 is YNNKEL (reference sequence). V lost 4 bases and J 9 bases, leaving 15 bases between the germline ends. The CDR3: CASSPGPTGSYTF. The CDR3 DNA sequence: TGTGCCAGCAGCCCTGGACCCACGGGGAGCTACACCTTC.

CDR3 nucleotides: TGTGCCAGCAGCTTAGCGCTGCTAGCGGTTATAAACACAGATACGCAGTATTTT. Amino acid sequence: CASSLALLAVINTDTQYF. V gene TRBV7-8 combines with J gene TRBJ2-3, with 7 bases identical to TRBD2. This CDR3 has 18 amino acids. Per the germline V gene, CDR1 is SGHVS and CDR2 is FQNEAQ. The J segment lost 2 bases and the V segment lost 0 bases, leaving 11 bases of the junction unmatched.

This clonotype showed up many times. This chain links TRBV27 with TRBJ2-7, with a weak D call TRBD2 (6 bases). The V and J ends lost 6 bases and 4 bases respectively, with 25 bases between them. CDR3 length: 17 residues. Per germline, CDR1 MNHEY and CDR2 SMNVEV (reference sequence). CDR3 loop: CASSPIRTGLDYYEQYF. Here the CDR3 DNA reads TGTGCCAGCAGCCCTATACGGACGGGACTTGATTATTACGAGCAGTACTTC.

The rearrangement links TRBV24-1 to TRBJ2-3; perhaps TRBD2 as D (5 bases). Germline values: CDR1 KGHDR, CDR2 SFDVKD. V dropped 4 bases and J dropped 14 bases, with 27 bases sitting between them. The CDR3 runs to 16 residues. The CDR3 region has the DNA TGTGCCACCAGTGACAGACTGCCCAAGGGAACCGGGGAGCTGTATTTT. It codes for CATSDRLPKGTGELYF.

The CDR3 protein is CASSLSPGPYEQYF. The CDR3 nucleotides are TGTGCCAGCAGCCTGAGCCCGGGACCCTACGAGCAGTACTTC. The genes are TRBV7-2 and TRBJ2-1; TRBD1 or TRBD2 may be the D gene (5 bases each). The J call may be incorrect, as the DNA end agrees better with TRBJ2-7. Germline CDR1 is SGHTA and CDR2 is FQGNSA. The CDR3 spans 14 residues.

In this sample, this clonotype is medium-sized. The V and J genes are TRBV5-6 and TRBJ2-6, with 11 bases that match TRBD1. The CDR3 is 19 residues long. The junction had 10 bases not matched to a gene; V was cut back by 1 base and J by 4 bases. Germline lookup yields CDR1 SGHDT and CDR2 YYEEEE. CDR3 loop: CASSLIAGQGAPGANVLTF. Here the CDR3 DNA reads TGTGCCAGCAGCTTGATCGCCGGACAGGGGGCGCCCGGGGCCAACGTCCTGACTTTC. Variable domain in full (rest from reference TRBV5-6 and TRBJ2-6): DAGVTQSPTHLIKTRGQQVTLRCSPKSGHDTVSWYQQALGQGPQFIFQYYEEEERQRGNFPDRFSGHQFPNYSSELNVNALLLGDSALYLCASSLIAGQGAPGANVLTFGAGSRLTVL.

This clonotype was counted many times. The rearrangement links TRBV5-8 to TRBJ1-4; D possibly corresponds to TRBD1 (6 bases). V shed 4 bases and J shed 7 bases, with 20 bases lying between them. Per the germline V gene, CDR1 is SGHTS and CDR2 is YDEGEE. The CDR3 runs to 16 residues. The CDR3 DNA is TGTGCCAGCAGCCCTGGGGCACAGGGAGGGAGTGAAAAACTGTTTTTT. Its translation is CASSPGAQGGSEKLFF.

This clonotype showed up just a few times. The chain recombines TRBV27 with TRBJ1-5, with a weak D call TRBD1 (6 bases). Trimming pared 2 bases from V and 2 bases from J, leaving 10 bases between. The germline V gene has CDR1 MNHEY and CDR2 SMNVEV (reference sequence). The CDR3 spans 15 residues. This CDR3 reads CASSLQGFGNQPQHF. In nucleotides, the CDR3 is TGTGCCAGCAGTTTACAGGGGTTCGGCAATCAGCCCCAGCATTTT.

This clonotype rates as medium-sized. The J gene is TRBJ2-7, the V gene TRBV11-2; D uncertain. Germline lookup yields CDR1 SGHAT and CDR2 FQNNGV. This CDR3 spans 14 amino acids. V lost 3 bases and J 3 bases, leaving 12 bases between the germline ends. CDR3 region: CASSLGLSSYEQYF. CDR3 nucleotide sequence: TGTGCCAGCAGCTTGGGCCTATCGAGCTACGAGCAGTACTTC.

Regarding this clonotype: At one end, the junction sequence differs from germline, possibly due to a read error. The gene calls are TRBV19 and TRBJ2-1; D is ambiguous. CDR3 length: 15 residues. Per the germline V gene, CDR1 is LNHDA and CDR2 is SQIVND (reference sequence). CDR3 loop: CVSRPGFSTYNEQFF. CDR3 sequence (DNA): TGTGTCAGTAGGCCCGGGTTTAGCACCTACAATGAGCAGTTCTTC.

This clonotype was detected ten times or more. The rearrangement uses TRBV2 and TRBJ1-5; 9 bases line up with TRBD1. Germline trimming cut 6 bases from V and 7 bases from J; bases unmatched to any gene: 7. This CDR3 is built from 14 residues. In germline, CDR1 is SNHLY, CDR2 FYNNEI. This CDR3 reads CASRADRGDQPQHF. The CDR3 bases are TGTGCCAGCAGGGCGGACAGGGGAGACCAGCCCCAGCATTTT.

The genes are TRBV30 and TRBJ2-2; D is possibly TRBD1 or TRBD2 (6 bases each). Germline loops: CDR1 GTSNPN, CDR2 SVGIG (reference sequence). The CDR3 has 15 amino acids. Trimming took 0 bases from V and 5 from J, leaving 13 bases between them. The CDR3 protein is CAWSVRRRGTGELFF. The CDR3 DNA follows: TGTGCCTGGAGTGTAAGGCGGAGGGGGACCGGGGAGCTGTTTTTT.

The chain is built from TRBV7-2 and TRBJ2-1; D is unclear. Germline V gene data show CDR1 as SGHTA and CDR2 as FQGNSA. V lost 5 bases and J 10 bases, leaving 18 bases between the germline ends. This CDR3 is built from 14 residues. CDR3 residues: CASSAPLTNHEQFF. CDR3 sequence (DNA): TGTGCCAGCAGCGCCCCCCTGACAAACCACGAGCAGTTCTTC.

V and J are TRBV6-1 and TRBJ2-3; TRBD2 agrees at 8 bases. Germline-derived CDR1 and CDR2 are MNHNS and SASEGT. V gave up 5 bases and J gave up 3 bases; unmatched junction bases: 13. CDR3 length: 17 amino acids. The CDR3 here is CASSSPGPGLGTDTQYF. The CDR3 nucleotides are TGTGCCAGCAGTTCTCCGGGCCCGGGACTAGGGACAGATACGCAGTATTTT.

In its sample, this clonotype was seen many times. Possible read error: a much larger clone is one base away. The CDR3 protein is CASRLGSGGGNEQYF. CDR3 bases: TGTGCCAGCAGATTAGGGTCGGGAGGGGGAAATGAGCAGTACTTC. The chain uses TRBV7-2 and TRBJ2-1, with TRBD2 matching over 8 bases. Near its end, the DNA agrees better with TRBJ2-7, so the J call may be wrong. Germline CDR1 reads SGHTA; CDR2 reads FQGNSA. The CDR3 contains 15 residues.

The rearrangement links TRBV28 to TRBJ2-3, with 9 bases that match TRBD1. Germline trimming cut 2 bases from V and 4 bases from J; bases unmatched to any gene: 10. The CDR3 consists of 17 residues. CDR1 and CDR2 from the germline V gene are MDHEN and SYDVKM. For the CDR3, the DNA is TGTGCCAGCAGTTTACCGGGACAGGGAATGAACTCAGATACGCAGTATTTT. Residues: CASSLPGQGMNSDTQYF.

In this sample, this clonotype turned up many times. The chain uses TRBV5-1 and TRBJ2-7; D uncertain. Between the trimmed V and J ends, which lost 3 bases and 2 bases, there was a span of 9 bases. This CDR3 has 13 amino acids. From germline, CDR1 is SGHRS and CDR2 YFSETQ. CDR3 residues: CASSSDGAYEQYF. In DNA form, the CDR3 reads TGCGCCAGCAGCTCAGACGGAGCCTACGAGCAGTACTTC. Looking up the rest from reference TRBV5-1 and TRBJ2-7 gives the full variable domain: KAGVTQTPRYLIKTRGQQVTLSCSPISGHRSVSWYQQTPGQGLQFLFEYFSETQRNKGNFPGRFSGRQFSNSRSEMNVSTLELGDSALYLCASSSDGAYEQYFGPGTRLTVT.

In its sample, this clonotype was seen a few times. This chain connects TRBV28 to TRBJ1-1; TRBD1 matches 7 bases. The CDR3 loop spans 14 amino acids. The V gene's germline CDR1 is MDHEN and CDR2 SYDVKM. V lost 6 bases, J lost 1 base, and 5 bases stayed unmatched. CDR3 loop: CASRPGQRNTEAFF. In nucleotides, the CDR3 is TGTGCCAGCAGGCCGGGACAGCGGAACACTGAAGCTTTCTTT.

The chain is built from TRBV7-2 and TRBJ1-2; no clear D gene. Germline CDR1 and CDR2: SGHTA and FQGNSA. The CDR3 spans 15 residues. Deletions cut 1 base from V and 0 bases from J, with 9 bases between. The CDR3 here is CASSLVPGSNYGYTF. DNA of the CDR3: TGTGCCAGCAGCTTAGTGCCCGGTTCTAACTATGGCTACACCTTC. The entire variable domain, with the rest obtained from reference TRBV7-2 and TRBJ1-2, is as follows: GAGVSQSPSNKVTEKGKDVELRCDPISGHTALYWYRQSLGQGLEFLIYFQGNSAPDKSGLPSDRFSAERTGGSVSTLTIQRTQQEDSAVYLCASSLVPGSNYGYTFGSGTRLTVV.

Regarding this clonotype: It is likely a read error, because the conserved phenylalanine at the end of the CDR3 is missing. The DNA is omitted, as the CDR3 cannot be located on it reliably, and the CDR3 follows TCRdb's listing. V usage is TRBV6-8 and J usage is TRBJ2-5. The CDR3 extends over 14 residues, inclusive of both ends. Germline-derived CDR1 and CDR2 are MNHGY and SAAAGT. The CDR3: CASSDPYYGYTFGS.

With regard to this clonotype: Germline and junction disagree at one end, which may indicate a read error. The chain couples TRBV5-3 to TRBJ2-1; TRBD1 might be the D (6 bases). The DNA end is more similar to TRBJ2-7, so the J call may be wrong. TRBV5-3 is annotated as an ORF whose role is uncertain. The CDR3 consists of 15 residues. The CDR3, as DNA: TGTGCCAGCAGCTCCAGGGGAGCCTCACTATACGAGCAGTACTTC. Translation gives CASSSRGASLYEQYF.

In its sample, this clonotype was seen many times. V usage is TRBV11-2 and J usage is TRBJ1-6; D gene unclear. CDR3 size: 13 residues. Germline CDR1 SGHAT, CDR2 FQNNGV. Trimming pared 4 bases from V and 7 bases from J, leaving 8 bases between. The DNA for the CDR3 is TGTGCCAGCAGCTCTAACCAGAATTCACCCCTCCACTTT. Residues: CASSSNQNSPLHF. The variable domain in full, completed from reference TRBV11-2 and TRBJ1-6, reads EAGVAQSPRYKIIEKRQSVAFWCNPISGHATLYWYQQILGQGPKLLIQFQNNGVVDDSQLPKDRFSAERLKGVDSTLKIQPAKLEDSAVYLCASSSNQNSPLHFGNGTRLTVT.

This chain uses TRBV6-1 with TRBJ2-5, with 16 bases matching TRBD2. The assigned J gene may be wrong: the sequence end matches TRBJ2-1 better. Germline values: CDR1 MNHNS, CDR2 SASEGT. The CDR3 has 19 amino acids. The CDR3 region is CASSSPPGLAGGVAYEQFF. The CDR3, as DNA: TGTGCCAGCAGTTCCCCCCCGGGACTAGCGGGAGGGGTGGCTTATGAGCAGTTCTTC.

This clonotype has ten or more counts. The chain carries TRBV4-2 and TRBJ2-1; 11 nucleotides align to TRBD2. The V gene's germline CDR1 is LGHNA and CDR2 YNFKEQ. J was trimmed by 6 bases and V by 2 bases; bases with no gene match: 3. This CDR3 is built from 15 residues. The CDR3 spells CASSQTSGSRNEQFF. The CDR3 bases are TGTGCCAGCAGCCAAACTAGCGGGAGTCGCAATGAGCAGTTCTTC.